Sequencing of this T cell receptor beta chain was carried out in a study of T cell clones after liver transplantation. Study overall: TCRbeta sequencing after a pre-transplant mixed lymphocyte reaction identified graft-donor-reactive clones, later tracked in post-transplant blood. Apart from a few HCV-positive recipients, transplants were for non-autoimmune, non-viral reasons.

The CDR3 is made up of 15 amino acids. The germline gives CDR1 SGHRS, CDR2 YFSETQ. Thawed unstimulated PBMCs were FACS-sorted by CD3, CD4 and CD8 into two populations. Comment on this clone: Its antigen is not known. A read error may account for a junction end that differs from germline.

Study-wide results and caveats: Rather than being deleted, graft donor-reactive T cells may have moved into the graft.

Generated by immunoSEQ multiplex PCR, the TCRdb table keeps only in-frame clones and is missing some. The table lists around 80,000 clones, about 84% of them singletons. The chain is built from TRBV5-1 and TRBJ2-7; D not resolved. This receptor was taken from a human patient who received a liver transplant. Some T cells here may be from the graft donor. The sample was CD4+ T cells from blood, taken 45 to 46 months after liver transplant. CDR3 loop: CASSVAPFATYEQYF. The CDR3 DNA follows: TGTGCCAGCAGCGTGGCCCCCTTCGCCACCTACGAGCAGTACTTC.